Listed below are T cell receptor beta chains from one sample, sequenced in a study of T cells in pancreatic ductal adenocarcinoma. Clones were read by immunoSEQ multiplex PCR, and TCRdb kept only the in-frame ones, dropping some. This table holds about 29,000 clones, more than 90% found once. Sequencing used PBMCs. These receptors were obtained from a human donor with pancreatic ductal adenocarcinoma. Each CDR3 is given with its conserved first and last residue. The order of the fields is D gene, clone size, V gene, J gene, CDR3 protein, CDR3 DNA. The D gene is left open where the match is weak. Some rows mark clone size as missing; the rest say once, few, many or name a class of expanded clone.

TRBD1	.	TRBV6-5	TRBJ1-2	CATRPAGQYGYTF	TGTGCCACCAGACCTGCGGGACAGTATGGCTACACCTTC
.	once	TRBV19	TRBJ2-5	CASRSEGETQYF	TGTGCCAGTAGGTCGGAGGGCGAGACCCAGTACTTC
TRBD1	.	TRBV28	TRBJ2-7	CASQAGQAYEQYF	TGTGCCAGCCAGGCGGGACAGGCCTACGAGCAGTACTTC
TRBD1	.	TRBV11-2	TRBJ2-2	CASSLGTGAGELFF	TGTGCCAGCAGCTTAGGGACAGGGGCCGGGGAGCTGTTTTTT
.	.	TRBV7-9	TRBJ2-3	CASRPPPSGRNTQYF	TGTGCCAGCAGACCACCCCCTTCGGGGCGGAATACGCAGTATTTT
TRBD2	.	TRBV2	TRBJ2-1	CASRSGLAGYNEQFF	TGTGCCAGCAGGTCGGGACTAGCGGGATACAATGAGCAGTTCTTC
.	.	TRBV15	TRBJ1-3	CATSSGGRNTIYF	TGTGCCACCAGCAGCGGGGGGAGAAACACCATATATTTT
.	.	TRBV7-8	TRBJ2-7	CASSLPHYEQYF	TGTGCCAGCAGCTTACCCCACTACGAGCAGTACTTC
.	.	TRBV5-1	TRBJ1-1	CASSRGSPRWNTEAFF	TGCGCCAGCAGCCGGGGGAGTCCCCGCTGGAACACTGAAGCTTTCTTT
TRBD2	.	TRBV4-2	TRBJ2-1	CASSQDPGLASTYNEQFF	TGTGCCAGCAGCCAAGATCCCGGACTAGCGTCAACCTACAATGAGCAGTTCTTC
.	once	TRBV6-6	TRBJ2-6	CASSYGISGANVLTF	TGTGCCAGCAGTTACGGGATCTCTGGGGCCAACGTCCTGACTTTC
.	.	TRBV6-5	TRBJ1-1	CASTKSRTEKAFF	TGTGCCAGCACTAAAAGCCGGACAGAAAAAGCTTTCTTT
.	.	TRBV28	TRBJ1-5	CASSSEGYGNQPQHF	TGTGCCAGCAGTTCGGAGGGATATGGCAATCAGCCCCAGCATTTT
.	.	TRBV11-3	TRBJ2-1	CASSLGKESGEQFF	TGTGCCAGCAGCTTAGGGAAGGAGTCGGGTGAGCAGTTCTTC
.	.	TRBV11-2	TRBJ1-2	CASSLASRGGYGYTF	TGTGCCAGCAGCTTAGCGTCCCGGGGGGGCTATGGCTACACCTTC
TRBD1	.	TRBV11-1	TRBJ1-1	CASSTGTGMGNTEAFF	TGTGCCAGCAGTACCGGGACAGGGATGGGGAACACTGAAGCTTTCTTT
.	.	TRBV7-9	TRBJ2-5	CASSPIEGNQETQYF	TGTGCCAGCAGCCCTATTGAGGGTAACCAAGAGACCCAGTACTTC
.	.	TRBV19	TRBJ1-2	CASNQKRGRDYGYTF	TGTGCCAGTAACCAAAAGAGGGGACGGGACTATGGCTACACCTTC
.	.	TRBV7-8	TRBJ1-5	CASSLRRDQPQHF	TGTGCCAGCAGCTTACGCCGGGATCAGCCCCAGCATTTT